Below, 11 T cell receptor beta chains from the same sample are listed, as sequenced in a study of cytomegalovirus exposure and HLA in healthy donors (dated by TCRdb to the late 2010s). Library creation used the immunoSEQ multiplex PCR assay. In TCRdb, the immuneACCESS table is reduced to in-frame sequences with V and J assigned. These tables do not hold every clone; where another copy was compared, an unresolved V gene accounts for under half, and the others remain unexplained. The sample contains about 120,000 clones, more than 70% of them found a single time. Jointly, the top ten make up around 1.9% of the sample. Sequenced input: PBMCs. These receptor sequences come from a man between 18 and 35 years old in good health and CMV-seronegative.

The rearrangement uses TRBV29-1 and TRBJ2-1, with 7 bases matching TRBD2. V lost 3 bases, J lost 6 bases, and 2 bases stayed unmatched. The CDR3 is made up of 12 amino acids. Per germline, CDR1 SQVTM and CDR2 ANQGSEA. In DNA form, the CDR3 reads TGCAGCGTTGAGGCTAGCGGCAATGAGCAGTTCTTC. Translated, it gives CSVEASGNEQFF.

The CDR3 DNA is TGTGCCAGCAGATCACTAGCGGGCTACAATGAGCAGTTCTTC. Translation gives CASRSLAGYNEQFF. This chain links TRBV6-5 with TRBJ2-1; 9 nucleotides line up with TRBD2. Germline trimming cut 6 bases from V and 3 bases from J; bases unmatched to any gene: 3. Per germline, CDR1 MNHEY and CDR2 SVGAGI. The CDR3 is 14 amino acids.

This chain uses TRBV13 with TRBJ2-1, with 7 bases aligning to TRBD1. V trimming: 5 bases; J trimming: 3 bases; junction bases outside the gene matches: 7. This CDR3 spans 15 amino acids. Germline lookup yields CDR1 PRHDT and CDR2 FYEKMQ (reference sequence). CDR3 protein: CASSPPGQIYNEQFF. DNA of the CDR3: TGTGCCAGCAGCCCCCCGGGACAGATCTACAATGAGCAGTTCTTC.

The V gene is TRBV5-6, the J gene TRBJ1-2; D unresolved. There are 15 residues in the CDR3. Trimming stripped 2 bases from V and 1 base from J, with 12 bases between. CDR1 is SGHDT, CDR2 YYEEEE, per germline. The CDR3 protein is CASSFRTRSNYGYTF. The CDR3 DNA follows: TGTGCCAGCAGCTTTCGTACCCGTAGTAACTATGGCTACACCTTC.

The chain joins TRBV9 to TRBJ2-7, with D possibly being TRBD2 (5 bases). The germline V gene encodes CDR1 SGDLS and CDR2 YYNGEE. This CDR3 contains 15 residues. Trimming removed 0 bases from V and 0 bases from J, with 10 bases in between. The CDR3 nucleotides are TGTGCCAGCAGCGTAGATGTAGGGAGCTCCTACGAGCAGTACTTC. Translation: CASSVDVGSSYEQYF. Full variable domain (rest looked up from reference TRBV9 and TRBJ2-7): DSGVTQTPKHLITATGQRVTLRCSPRSGDLSVYWYQQSLDQGLQFLIQYYNGEERAKGNILERFSAQQFPDLHSELNLSSLELGDSALYFCASSVDVGSSYEQYFGPGTRLTVT.

The chain's CDR3 is CASSEGSGYTF. In DNA form, the CDR3 reads TGTGCCAGCAGTGAAGGGAGTGGCTACACCTTC. V gene TRBV2 combines with J gene TRBJ1-2; D is unclear. Germline CDR1 is SNHLY and CDR2 is FYNNEI. This CDR3 region has 11 residues. Between the trimmed V and J ends, which lost 1 base and 7 bases, there was a span of 4 bases.

V is TRBV9 and J is TRBJ2-7; TRBD1 is a possible D gene (6 bases). Germline assignment: CDR1 SGDLS and CDR2 YYNGEE. The CDR3 consists of 14 residues. V was shortened by 0 bases and J by 4 bases, with 11 bases between the two germline ends. CDR3 in DNA: TGTGCCAGCAGCGTAGCTAAGGGGACATACGAGCAGTACTTC. Translated, it gives CASSVAKGTYEQYF.

J is TRBJ2-7 and V is TRBV7-9, with TRBD1 as a possible D gene (6 bases). CDR1 and CDR2 from the germline V gene are SEHNR and FQNEAQ (reference sequence). The CDR3 loop spans 13 amino acids. V was cut by 1 base and J by 5 bases, with 9 bases left in between. CDR3 loop: CASSLEAGDEQYF. CDR3 DNA sequence: TGTGCCAGCAGCTTAGAGGCAGGGGACGAGCAGTACTTC.

This chain joins TRBV9 and TRBJ2-2; the D is unclear. V lost 4 bases to trimming and J lost 6 bases, with 16 bases between them. Looked up from germline, CDR1 is SGDLS and CDR2 is YYNGEE. The CDR3 contains 15 residues. CDR3 coding DNA: TGTGCCAGCAGCCTGAAATTTCCAGGTCCCGGGGAGCTGTTTTTT. It is translated as CASSLKFPGPGELFF.

This chain connects TRBV28 to TRBJ2-1, with 8 positions matching TRBD1. Trimming took 6 bases from V and 2 from J; bases not matched to a gene: 9. This CDR3 is built from 16 residues. Germline assignment: CDR1 MDHEN and CDR2 SYDVKM. The CDR3 spells CASRTPGTGPYNEQFF. Written as DNA, the CDR3 is TGTGCCAGCAGAACGCCCGGGACAGGTCCCTACAATGAGCAGTTCTTC.

The chain uses TRBV6-5 and TRBJ1-1, with D unresolved. With 0 bases removed from V and 9 bases from J, the gap between germline ends came to 11 bases. The CDR3 spans 13 residues. CDR1 is MNHEY and CDR2 is SVGAGI in the germline V gene. The DNA of the CDR3 is TGTGCCAGCAGTTACTCCGACCAGGTGAAAGCTTTCTTT. Amino acid sequence: CASSYSDQVKAFF.